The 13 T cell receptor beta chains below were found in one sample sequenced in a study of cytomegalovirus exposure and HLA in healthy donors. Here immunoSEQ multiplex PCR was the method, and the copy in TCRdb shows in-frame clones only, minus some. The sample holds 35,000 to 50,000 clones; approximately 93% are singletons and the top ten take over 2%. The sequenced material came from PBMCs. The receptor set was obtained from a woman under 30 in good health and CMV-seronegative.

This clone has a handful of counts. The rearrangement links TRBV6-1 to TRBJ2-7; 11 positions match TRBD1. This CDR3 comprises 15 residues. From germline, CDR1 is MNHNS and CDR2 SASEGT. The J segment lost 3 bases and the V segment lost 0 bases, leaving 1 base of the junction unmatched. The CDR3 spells CASSEAGTGGYEQYF. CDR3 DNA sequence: TGTGCCAGCAGTGAAGCCGGGACAGGGGGCTACGAGCAGTACTTC.

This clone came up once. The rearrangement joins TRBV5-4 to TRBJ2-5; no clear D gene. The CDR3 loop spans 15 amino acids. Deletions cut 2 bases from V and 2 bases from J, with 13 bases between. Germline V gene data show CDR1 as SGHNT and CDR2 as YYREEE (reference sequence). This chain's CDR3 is CASSLDTLFQETQYF. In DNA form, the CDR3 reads TGTGCCAGCAGCTTAGACACCTTATTTCAAGAGACCCAGTACTTC.

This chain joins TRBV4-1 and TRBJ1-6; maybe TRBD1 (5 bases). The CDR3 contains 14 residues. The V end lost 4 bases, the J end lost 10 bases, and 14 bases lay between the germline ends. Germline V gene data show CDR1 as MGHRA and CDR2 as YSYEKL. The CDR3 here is CASSRYQGNSPLHF. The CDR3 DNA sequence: TGCGCCAGCAGCCGGTACCAGGGAAACTCACCCCTCCACTTT.

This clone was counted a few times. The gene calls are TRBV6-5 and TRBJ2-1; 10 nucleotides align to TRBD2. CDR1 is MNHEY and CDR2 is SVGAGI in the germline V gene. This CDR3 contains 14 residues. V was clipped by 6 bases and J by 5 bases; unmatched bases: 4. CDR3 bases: TGTGCCAGCAGCGCTGGACTAGCGGACAATGAGCAGTTCTTC. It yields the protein CASSAGLADNEQFF.

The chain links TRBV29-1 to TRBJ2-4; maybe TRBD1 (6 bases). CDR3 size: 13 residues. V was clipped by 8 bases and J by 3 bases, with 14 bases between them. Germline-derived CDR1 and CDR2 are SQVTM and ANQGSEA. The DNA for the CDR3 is TGCAGCCATAGGGCAGGGGACAAAAACATTCAGTACTTC. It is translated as CSHRAGDKNIQYF.

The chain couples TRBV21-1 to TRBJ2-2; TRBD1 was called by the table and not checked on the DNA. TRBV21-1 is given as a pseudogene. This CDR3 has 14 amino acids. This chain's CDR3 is CASSGDRGTGELFF. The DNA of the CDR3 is TGTGCCAGCAGCGGAGACAGGGGGACCGGGGAGCTGTTTTTT.

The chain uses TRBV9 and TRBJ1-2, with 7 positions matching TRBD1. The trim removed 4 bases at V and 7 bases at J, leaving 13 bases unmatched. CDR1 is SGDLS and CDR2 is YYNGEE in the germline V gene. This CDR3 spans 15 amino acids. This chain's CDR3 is CASSPQDRPSAGYTF. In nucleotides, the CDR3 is TGTGCCAGCAGCCCCCAGGACAGGCCCTCAGCTGGCTACACCTTC.

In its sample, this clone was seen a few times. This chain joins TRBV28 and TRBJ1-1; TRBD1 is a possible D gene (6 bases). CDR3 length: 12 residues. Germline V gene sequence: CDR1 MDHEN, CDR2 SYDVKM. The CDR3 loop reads CVGGQGNTEAFF. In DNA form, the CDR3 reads TGTGTGGGGGGGCAGGGGAACACTGAAGCTTTCTTT.

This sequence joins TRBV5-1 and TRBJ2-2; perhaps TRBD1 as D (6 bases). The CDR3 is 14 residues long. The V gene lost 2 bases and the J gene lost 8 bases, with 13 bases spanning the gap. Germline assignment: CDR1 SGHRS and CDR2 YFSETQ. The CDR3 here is CASSFDRPFGELFF. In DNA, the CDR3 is TGCGCCAGCAGCTTTGACAGGCCTTTTGGGGAGCTGTTTTTT.

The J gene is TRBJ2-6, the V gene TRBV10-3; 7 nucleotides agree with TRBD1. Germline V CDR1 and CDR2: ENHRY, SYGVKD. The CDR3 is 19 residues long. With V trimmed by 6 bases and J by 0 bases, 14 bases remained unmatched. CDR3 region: CAISTSNRGLSSGANVLTF. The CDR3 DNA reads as TGTGCCATCAGCACTTCCAACAGGGGCCTTAGCTCTGGGGCCAACGTCCTGACTTTC.

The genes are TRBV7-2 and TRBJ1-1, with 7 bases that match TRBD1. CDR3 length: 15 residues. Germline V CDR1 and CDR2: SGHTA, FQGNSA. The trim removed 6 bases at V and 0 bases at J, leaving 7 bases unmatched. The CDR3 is CASSLSGQMNTEAFF. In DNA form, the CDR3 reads TGTGCCAGCAGTTTATCGGGACAGATGAACACTGAAGCTTTCTTT.

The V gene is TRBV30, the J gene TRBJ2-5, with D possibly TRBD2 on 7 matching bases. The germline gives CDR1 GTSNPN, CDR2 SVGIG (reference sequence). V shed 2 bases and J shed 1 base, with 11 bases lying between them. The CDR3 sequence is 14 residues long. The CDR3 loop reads CAWSRGGSQETQYF. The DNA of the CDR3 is TGTGCCTGGAGTAGGGGGGGTTCCCAAGAGACCCAGTACTTC.

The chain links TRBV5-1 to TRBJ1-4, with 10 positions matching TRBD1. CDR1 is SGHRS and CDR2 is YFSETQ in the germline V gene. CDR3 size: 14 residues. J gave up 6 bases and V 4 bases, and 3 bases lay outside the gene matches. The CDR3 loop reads CASSPGQGYEKLFF. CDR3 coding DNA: TGCGCCAGCAGCCCGGGACAGGGGTATGAAAAACTGTTTTTT.